The clone carrying this T cell receptor beta chain was seen ten or more times. What it recognizes is unknown. Amplification of TCR alpha and beta CDR3 regions from RNA used iRepertoire nested multiplex PCR. One-step reverse transcription and amplification started from around 100-400 ng of tissue mRNA or PBMC total RNA. TCRdb reanalysed the multiplex PCR reads using MiXCR and keeps one entry per CDR3 protein. Here the sample spans some 120,000 distinct CDR3 sequences, roughly 20% being singletons. This entry is derived from a study of glioma-infiltrating T cells. The germline V gene encodes CDR1 DFQATT and CDR2 SNEGSKA (reference sequence). Trimming at V came to 3 bases and at J to 4 bases, leaving 5 bases not matched to a gene. The CDR3 spans 13 residues. Findings and limits, study-wide: Above-expected tissue-blood divergence occurred in all gliomas, most in low-grade ones.

The sample taken for sequencing was glioma tissue, nonneoplastic brain tissue, or PBMCs (not recorded which). The receptor was derived from a human donor with low-grade glioma or glioblastoma, undergoing nonglioma brain surgery, or in good health (not recorded which). V gene TRBV20-1 combines with J gene TRBJ2-7, with TRBD2 matching over 8 bases. In nucleotides, the CDR3 is TGCAGTGCTAGGACGGGGGGGGGGTACGAGCAGTACTTC. This gives the protein CSARTGGGYEQYF.